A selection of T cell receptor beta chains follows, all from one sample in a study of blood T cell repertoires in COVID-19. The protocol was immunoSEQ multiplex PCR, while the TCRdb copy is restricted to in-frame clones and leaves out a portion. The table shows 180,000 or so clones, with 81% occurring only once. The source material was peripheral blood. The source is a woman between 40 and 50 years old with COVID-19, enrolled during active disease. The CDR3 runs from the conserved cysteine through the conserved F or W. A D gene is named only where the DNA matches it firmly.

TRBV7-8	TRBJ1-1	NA	CASSFYGGLEAFF	TGTGCCAGCAGCTTTTATGGAGGACTTGAAGCTTTCTTT
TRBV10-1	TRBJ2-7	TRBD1	CASSAGTALYEQYF	TGCGCCAGCAGTGCCGGGACAGCTCTCTACGAGCAGTACTTC
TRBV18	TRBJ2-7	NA	CASSRIPSSYEQYF	TGTGCCAGCTCTCGTATCCCTAGCTCCTACGAGCAGTACTTC
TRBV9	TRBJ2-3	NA	CASSLGGVGTDTQYF	TGTGCCAGCAGTCTAGGGGGAGTGGGCACAGATACGCAGTATTTT
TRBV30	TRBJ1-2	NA	CAWKRGFVGYGYTF	TGTGCCTGGAAAAGAGGATTTGTGGGCTATGGCTACACCTTC
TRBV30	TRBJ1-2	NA	CAWSVIGQSVTF	TGTGCCTGGAGTGTAATTGGACAGAGCGTCACCTTC
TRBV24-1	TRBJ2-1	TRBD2	CATSTSVEQFF	TGTGCCACCTCAACTAGCGTTGAGCAGTTCTTC
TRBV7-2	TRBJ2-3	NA	CASSLLPERVHTDTQYF	TGTGCCAGCAGCTTGTTGCCCGAGCGGGTCCACACAGATACGCAGTATTTT
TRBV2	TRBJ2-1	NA	CASKGPRVPYNEQFF	TGTGCCAGCAAAGGTCCCAGGGTCCCTTACAATGAGCAGTTCTTC
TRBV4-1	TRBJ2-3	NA	CASSQDVDTQYF	TGCGCCAGCAGCCAAGACGTCGATACGCAGTATTTT
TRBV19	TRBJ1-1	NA	CASSPQGLNTEAFF	TGTGCCAGTAGTCCCCAGGGTTTGAACACTGAAGCTTTCTTT
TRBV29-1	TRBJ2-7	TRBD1	CSVEGRDRGYEQYF	TGCAGCGTTGAAGGTCGGGACAGGGGGTACGAGCAGTACTTC
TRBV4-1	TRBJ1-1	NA	CASSQVADTEAFF	TGCGCCAGCAGCCAAGTAGCCGACACTGAAGCTTTCTTT
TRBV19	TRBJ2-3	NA	CASSIAGATQYF	TGTGCCAGTAGTATTGCGGGGGCTACGCAGTATTTT
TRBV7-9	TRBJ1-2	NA	CASSLYRDGYGYTF	TGTGCCAGCAGCTTATACAGGGATGGCTATGGCTACACCTTC
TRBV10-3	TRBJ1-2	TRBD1	CATSGTGDPNYGYTF	TGTGCCACTTCCGGGACAGGGGATCCTAACTATGGCTACACCTTC
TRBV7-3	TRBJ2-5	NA	CASSLSSSGTQYF	TGTGCCAGCAGCTTAAGTTCCTCGGGGACCCAGTACTTC
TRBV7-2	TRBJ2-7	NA	CASSFGGGSYEQYF	TGTGCCAGCAGCTTTGGGGGAGGTTCCTACGAGCAGTACTTC
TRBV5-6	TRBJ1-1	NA	CASSLVQGLASEAFF	TGTGCCAGCAGCTTGGTGCAGGGTTTGGCCTCTGAAGCTTTCTTT
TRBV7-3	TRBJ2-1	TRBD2	CASSLRGGIYNEQFF	TGTGCCAGCAGCTTGAGGGGAGGGATATACAATGAGCAGTTCTTC